This T cell receptor beta chain was retrieved from a study of blood T cell repertoires in COVID-19. The table came from immunoSEQ multiplex PCR; TCRdb's copy has only in-frame clones and leaves some out. The sample contains about 110,000 clones, over 60% of which appear only once. The CDR3 contains 15 residues. V lost 2 bases and J 2 bases, leaving 11 bases between the germline ends. Germline V gene data show CDR1 as SGHVS and CDR2 as FNYEAQ. Sequences were obtained from peripheral blood. This clonotype was obtained from a woman of 80 years or more with active or convalescent COVID-19. The rearrangement joins TRBV7-6 to TRBJ2-3; possibly TRBD2 for D (6 bases). This chain's CDR3 is CASSLTRGFTDTQYF. As DNA, the CDR3 is TGTGCCAGCAGCTTAACCCGGGGGTTCACAGATACGCAGTATTTT.